This entry concerns a single T cell receptor (beta chain). The CDR3 totals 15 residues. CDR1 and CDR2 (germline): MNHNY, SVGAGI (reference sequence). V lost 6 bases and J lost 3, with 14 bases in between. These data originate in a study of control samples from healthy donors and cancer patients. Repertoires were generated with immunoSEQ multiplex PCR, while TCRdb's copy carries only in-frame clones and drops some. The profile shows 64,000 or so clones, 80% to 95% of them singletons. This sequence was found in a man aged 35-49 years with colorectal cancer. The material sequenced was PBMCs. The chain joins TRBV6-6 to TRBJ2-2; D not certain. CDR3 coding DNA: TGTGCCAGCAGCCTACAGTCCTCGGACACCGGGGAGCTGTTTTTT. This encodes CASSLQSSDTGELFF.